This T cell receptor (beta chain) stems from a study of T cell clones after liver transplantation. Looking at the study overall: A pre-transplant mixed lymphocyte reaction with TCRbeta sequencing defined graft-donor-reactive clones followed in post-transplant blood. Tolerance: complete withdrawal held at least one year, liver enzymes staying within twice normal.

Study observations and caveats: The donor-reactive repertoire was only partly measurable in a couple of subjects, lacking donor cells. A larger donor-reactive than third-party decline suggested partial antigen-specific deletion.

The repertoire was sequenced with immunoSEQ multiplex PCR; TCRdb's copy has only in-frame clones and lacks some. The top ten hold almost 2.5% of the sample, which has fewer than 45,000 clones, more than 70% seen once. In regard to this clone: Its antigen is undetermined. One end of the junction is discordant with germline, which a read error may explain.

The sequences come from CD4+ T cells from blood, collected 24 months after liver transplant. The clonotype comes from a human patient who received a liver transplant. Some T cells may arise from the graft donor.

The CDR3 reads CASSTTGTGTF. The CDR3 bases are TGTGCCAGCAGTACAACCGGGACAGGGACATTC. V is TRBV6-1 and J is TRBJ1-2, with 9 bases identical to TRBD1. Germline values: CDR1 MNHNS, CDR2 SASEGT. CDR3 length equals 11 residues.